This T cell receptor beta chain is from a study of identifying expanded T cells in peripheral blood. Overall study results and limits: Technical replicates showed around 1.2 changed clones; approximately 2 weeks about 16.4; four weeks 19.

Deletions cut 4 bases from V and 4 bases from J, with 14 bases between. This CDR3 is 15 amino acids long. CDR1 is MNHNS and CDR2 is SASEGT in the germline V gene. Healthy donors had no documented immune events, such as infections, while sampled. On this clone itself: Antigen: not known.

Libraries were prepared by immunoSEQ multiplex PCR; TCRdb keeps only in-frame clonotypes and omits some of them. The sample shows 50,000 to 65,000 clones, about four fifths of them seen only once. The chain joins TRBV6-1 to TRBJ1-3; D might be TRBD1 (6 bases). Specimen: blood. The TCR comes from a person aged 18 to 70 in good health. This CDR3 reads CASSAQGSGGNTIYF. In DNA form, the CDR3 reads TGTGCCAGCAGTGCTCAGGGGTCGGGGGGAAACACCATATATTTT.